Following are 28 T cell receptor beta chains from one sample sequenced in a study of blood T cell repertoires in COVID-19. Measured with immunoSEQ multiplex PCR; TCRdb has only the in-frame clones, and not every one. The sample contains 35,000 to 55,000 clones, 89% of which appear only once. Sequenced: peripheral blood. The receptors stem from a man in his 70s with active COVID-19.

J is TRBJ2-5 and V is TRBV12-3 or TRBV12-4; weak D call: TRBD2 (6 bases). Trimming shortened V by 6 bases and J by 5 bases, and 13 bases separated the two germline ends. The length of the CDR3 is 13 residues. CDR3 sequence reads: CASRPSGGETQYF. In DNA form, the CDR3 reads TGTGCCAGCAGGCCCTCCGGGGGTGAGACCCAGTACTTC.

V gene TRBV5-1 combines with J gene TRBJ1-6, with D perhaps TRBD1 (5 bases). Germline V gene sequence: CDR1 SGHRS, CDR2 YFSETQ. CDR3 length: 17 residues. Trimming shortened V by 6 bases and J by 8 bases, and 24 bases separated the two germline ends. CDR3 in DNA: TGCGCCAGCACCTTTGACAGCTTGGTGGGTAGGGATTCACCCCTCCACTTT. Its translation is CASTFDSLVGRDSPLHF. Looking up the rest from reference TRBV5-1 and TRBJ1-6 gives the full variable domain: KAGVTQTPRYLIKTRGQQVTLSCSPISGHRSVSWYQQTPGQGLQFLFEYFSETQRNKGNFPGRFSGRQFSNSRSEMNVSTLELGDSALYLCASTFDSLVGRDSPLHFGNGTRLTVT.

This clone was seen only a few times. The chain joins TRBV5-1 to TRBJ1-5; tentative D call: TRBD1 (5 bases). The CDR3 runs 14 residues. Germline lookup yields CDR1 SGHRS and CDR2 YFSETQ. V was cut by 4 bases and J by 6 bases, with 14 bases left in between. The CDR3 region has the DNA TGCGCCAGCAGCCCACGGGGGGGAAGTCAGCCCCAGCATTTT. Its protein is CASSPRGGSQPQHF.

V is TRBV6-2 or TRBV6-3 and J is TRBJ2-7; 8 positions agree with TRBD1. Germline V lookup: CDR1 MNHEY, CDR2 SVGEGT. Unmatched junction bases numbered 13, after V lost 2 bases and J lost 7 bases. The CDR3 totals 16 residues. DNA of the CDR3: TGTGCCAGCAGTTACCCTTACGTCGCAGGGGGCCATGAGCAGTACTTC. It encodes CASSYPYVAGGHEQYF.

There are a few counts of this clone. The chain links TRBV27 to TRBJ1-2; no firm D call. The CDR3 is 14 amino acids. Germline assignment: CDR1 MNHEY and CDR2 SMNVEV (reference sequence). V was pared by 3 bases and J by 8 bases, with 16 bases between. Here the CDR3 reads CASSFRGPPKGYTF. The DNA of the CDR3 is TGTGCCAGCAGTTTCCGCGGGCCCCCAAAAGGCTACACCTTC.

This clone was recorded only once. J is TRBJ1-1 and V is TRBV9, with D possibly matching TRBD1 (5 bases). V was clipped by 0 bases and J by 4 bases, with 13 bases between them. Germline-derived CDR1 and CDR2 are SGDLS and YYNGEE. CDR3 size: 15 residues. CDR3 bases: TGTGCCAGCAGCGTAGTCGAAGGGGTAGGCACTGAAGCTTTCTTT. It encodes CASSVVEGVGTEAFF.

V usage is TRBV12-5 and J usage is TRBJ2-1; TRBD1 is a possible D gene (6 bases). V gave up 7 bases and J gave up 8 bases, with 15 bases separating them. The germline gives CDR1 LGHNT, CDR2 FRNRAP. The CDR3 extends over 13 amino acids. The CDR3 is CASAPLGADEQFF. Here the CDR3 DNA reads TGTGCTAGTGCCCCCTTGGGGGCTGATGAGCAGTTCTTC.

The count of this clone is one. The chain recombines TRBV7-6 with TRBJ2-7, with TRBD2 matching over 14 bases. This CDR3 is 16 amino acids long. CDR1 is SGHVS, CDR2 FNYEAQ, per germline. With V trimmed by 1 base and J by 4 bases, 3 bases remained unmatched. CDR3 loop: CASSLGTSGGLYEQYF. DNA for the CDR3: TGTGCCAGCAGCTTAGGGACTAGCGGGGGGTTATACGAGCAGTACTTC.

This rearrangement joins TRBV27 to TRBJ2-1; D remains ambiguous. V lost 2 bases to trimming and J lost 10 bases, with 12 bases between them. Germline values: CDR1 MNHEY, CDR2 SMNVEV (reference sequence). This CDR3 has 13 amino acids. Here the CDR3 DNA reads TGTGCCAGCAGTTTACGTCGAGCCCACGAGCAGTTCTTC. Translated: CASSLRRAHEQFF.

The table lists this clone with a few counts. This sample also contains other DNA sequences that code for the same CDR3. The CDR3 region is CASSAGTGSTDTQYF. Here the CDR3 DNA reads TGTGCCAGCAGTGCGGGGACAGGGTCGACAGATACGCAGTATTTT. The chain couples TRBV2 to TRBJ2-3; 9 nucleotides align to TRBD1. V was clipped by 4 bases and J by 3 bases; unmatched bases: 5. The CDR3 totals 15 residues. From germline, CDR1 is SNHLY and CDR2 FYNNEI. The full variable domain, in which reference TRBV2 and TRBJ2-3 provide the parts outside the CDR3, is EPEVTQTPSHQVTQMGQEVILRCVPISNHLYFYWYRQILGQKVEFLVSFYNNEISEKSEIFDDQFSVERPDGSNFTLKIRSTKLEDSAMYFCASSAGTGSTDTQYFGPGTRLTVL.

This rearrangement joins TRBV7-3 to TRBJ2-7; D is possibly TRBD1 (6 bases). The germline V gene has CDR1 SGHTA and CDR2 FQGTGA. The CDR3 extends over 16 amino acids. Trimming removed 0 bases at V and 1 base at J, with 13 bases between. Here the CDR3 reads CASSLTGAGDSYEQYF. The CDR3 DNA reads TGTGCCAGCAGCTTAACTGGGGCAGGGGATTCCTACGAGCAGTACTTC. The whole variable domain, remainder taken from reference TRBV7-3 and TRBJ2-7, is GAGVSQTPSNKVTEKGKYVELRCDPISGHTALYWYRQSLGQGPEFLIYFQGTGAADDSGLPNDRFFAVRPEGSVSTLKIQRTERGDSAVYLCASSLTGAGDSYEQYFGPGTRLTVT.

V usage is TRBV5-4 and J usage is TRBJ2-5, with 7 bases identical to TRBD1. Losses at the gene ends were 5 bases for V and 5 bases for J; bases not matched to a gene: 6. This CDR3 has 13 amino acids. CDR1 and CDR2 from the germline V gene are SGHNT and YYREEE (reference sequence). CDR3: CASSRDRVETQYF. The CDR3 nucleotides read TGTGCCAGCAGTCGAGACAGGGTTGAGACCCAGTACTTC.

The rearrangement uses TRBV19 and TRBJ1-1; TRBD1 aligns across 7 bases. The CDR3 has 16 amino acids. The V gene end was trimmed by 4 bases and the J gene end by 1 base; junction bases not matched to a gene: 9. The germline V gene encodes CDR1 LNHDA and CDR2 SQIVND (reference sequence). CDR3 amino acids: CASSTPRGQQNTEAFF. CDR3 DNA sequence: TGTGCCAGTAGTACCCCGAGGGGACAGCAGAACACTGAAGCTTTCTTT.

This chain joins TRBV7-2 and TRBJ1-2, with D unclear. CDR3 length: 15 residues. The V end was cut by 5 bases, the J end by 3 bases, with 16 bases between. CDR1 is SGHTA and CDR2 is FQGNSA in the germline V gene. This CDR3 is CASSTGQQRDYGYTF. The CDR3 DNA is TGTGCCAGCAGCACTGGGCAGCAGCGGGACTATGGCTACACCTTC. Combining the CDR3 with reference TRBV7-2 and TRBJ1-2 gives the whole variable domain GAGVSQSPSNKVTEKGKDVELRCDPISGHTALYWYRQSLGQGLEFLIYFQGNSAPDKSGLPSDRFSAERTGGSVSTLTIQRTQQEDSAVYLCASSTGQQRDYGYTFGSGTRLTVV.

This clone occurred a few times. The DNA for the CDR3 is TGCGCAGAGACAGGGCCCTCTGGAAACACCATATATTTT. This translates into CAETGPSGNTIYF. This sequence joins TRBV5-1 and TRBJ1-3; 7 bases are shared with TRBD1. The germline V gene has CDR1 SGHRS and CDR2 YFSETQ. The CDR3 is made up of 13 amino acids.

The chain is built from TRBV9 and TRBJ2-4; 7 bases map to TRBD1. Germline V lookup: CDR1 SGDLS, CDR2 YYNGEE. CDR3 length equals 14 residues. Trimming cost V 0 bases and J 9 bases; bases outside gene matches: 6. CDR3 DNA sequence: TGTGCCAGCAGCGTAGATGGACAGGTGGCCATTCAGTACTTC. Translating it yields CASSVDGQVAIQYF.

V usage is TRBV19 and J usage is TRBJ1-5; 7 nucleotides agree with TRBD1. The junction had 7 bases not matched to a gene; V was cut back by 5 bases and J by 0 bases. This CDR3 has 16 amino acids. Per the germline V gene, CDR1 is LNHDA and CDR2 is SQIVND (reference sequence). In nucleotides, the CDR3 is TGTGCCAGTAGTCCCACAGGACAGGCTAGCAATCAGCCCCAGCATTTT. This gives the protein CASSPTGQASNQPQHF.

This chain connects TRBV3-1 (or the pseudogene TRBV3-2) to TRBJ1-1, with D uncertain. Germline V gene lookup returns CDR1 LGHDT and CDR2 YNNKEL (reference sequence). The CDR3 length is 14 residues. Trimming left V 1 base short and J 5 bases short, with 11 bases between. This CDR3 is CASSQGPGDTEAFF. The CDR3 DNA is TGTGCCAGCAGCCAAGGGCCCGGGGATACTGAAGCTTTCTTT.

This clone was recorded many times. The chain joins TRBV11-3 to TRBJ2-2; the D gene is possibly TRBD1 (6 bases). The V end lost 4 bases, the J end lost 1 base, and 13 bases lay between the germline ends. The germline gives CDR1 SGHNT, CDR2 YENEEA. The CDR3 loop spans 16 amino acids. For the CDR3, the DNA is TGTGCCAGCAGCTCCTTGACAGGTGGGAACACCGGGGAGCTGTTTTTT. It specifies CASSSLTGGNTGELFF.

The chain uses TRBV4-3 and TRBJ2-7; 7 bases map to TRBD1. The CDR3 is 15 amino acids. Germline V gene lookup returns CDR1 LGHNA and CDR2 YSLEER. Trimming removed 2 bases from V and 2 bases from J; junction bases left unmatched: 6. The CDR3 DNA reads TGCGCCAGCAGCCAAAACCCCGGGACAGCCTACGAGCAGTACTTC. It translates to CASSQNPGTAYEQYF.

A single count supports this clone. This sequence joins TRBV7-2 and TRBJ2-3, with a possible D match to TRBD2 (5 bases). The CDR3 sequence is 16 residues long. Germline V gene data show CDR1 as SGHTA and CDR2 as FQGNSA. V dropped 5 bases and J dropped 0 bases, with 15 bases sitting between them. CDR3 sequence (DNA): TGTGCCAGCAGCCCTAGCCCCGAGTCTAGCACAGATACGCAGTATTTT. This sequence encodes CASSPSPESSTDTQYF.

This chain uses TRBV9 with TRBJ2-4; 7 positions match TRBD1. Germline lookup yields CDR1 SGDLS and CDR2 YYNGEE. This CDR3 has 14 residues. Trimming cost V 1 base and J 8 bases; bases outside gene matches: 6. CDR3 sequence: CASSVRQGEDIQYF. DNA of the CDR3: TGTGCCAGCAGCGTACGACAGGGAGAGGACATTCAGTACTTC. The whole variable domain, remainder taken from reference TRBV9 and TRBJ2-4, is DSGVTQTPKHLITATGQRVTLRCSPRSGDLSVYWYQQSLDQGLQFLIQYYNGEERAKGNILERFSAQQFPDLHSELNLSSLELGDSALYFCASSVRQGEDIQYFGAGTRLSVL.

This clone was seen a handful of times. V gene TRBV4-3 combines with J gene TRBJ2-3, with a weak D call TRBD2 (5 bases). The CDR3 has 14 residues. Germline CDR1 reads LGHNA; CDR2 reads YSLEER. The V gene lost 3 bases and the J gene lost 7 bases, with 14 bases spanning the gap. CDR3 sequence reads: CASSQDIALNTQYF. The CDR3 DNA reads TGCGCCAGCAGCCAGGATATAGCGTTGAATACGCAGTATTTT.

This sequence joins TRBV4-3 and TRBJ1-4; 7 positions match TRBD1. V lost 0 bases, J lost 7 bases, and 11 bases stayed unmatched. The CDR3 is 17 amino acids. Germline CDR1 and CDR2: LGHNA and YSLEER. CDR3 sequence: CASSQDPPKGGGEKLFF. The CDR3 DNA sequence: TGCGCCAGCAGCCAAGACCCTCCCAAAGGGGGCGGTGAAAAACTGTTTTTT.

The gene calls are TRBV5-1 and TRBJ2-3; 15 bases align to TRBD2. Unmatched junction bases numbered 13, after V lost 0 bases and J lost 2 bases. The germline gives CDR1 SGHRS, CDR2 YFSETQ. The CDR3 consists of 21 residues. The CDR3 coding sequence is TGCGCCAGCAGCTTGGGTGCGGCTGGGACTAGCGGGGGGCCCTACACAGATACGCAGTATTTT. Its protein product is CASSLGAAGTSGGPYTDTQYF.

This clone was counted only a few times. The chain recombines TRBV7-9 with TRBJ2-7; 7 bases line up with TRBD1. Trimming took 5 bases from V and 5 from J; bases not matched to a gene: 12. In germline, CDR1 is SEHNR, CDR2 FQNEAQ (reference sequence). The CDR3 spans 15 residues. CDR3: CASSHLTGRMDEQYF. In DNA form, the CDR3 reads TGTGCCAGCAGCCATCTGACAGGGCGAATGGACGAGCAGTACTTC.

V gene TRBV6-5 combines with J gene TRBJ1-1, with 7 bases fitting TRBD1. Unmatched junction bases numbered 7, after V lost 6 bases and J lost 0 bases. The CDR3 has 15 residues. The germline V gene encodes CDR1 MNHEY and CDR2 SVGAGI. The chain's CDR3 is CASSYRDRMNTEAFF. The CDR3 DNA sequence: TGTGCCAGCAGCTACCGGGACAGAATGAACACTGAAGCTTTCTTT.

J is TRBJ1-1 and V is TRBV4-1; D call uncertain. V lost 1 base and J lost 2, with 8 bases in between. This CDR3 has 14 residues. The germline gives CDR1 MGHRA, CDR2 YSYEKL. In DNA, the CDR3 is TGCGCCAGCAGCCAAGGAGAGTACAACACTGAAGCTTTCTTT. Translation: CASSQGEYNTEAFF.